This T cell receptor (beta chain) was profiled in a study of blood T cell repertoires in COVID-19. Some clones are missing from TCRdb's copy, which holds only in-frame ones; the method was immunoSEQ multiplex PCR. The table lists about 230,000 clones, roughly 84% of them singletons, with 2% to 2.5% in the top ten. The sequencing input was peripheral blood. The receptor was isolated from a middle-aged man who had recovered from COVID-19.

This CDR3 reads CASSSGLAGEETQYF. CDR3 bases: TGCGCCAGCAGCTCGGGACTAGCGGGGGAGGAGACCCAGTACTTC. The chain employs TRBV5-1 and TRBJ2-5; 14 bases line up with TRBD2. This CDR3 contains 15 residues. CDR1 SGHRS and CDR2 YFSETQ come from the germline V gene. Trimming at V came to 3 bases and at J to 5 bases, leaving 3 bases not matched to a gene.